The rows below give T cell receptor beta chains drawn from one sample of a study of T-cell reconstitution after alpha-beta-depleted transplantation in children. TCRdb reprocessed the PCR reads via MiXCR and lists one record per CDR3 protein. The top ten clones hold about 7.3% of a sample with over 15,000 distinct CDR3 sequences, about 4.7% of them seen once. This specimen was PBMCs, taken before TCRalphabeta/CD19-depleted stem cell transplant. These receptors all stem from a boy aged 5-17 years with acute lymphoblastic leukemia, due to receive a stem cell transplant. CDR3s include the opening cysteine and the closing phenylalanine or tryptophan. Fields, in order: D gene, J gene, clone size, V gene, CDR3 DNA, CDR3 protein. D genes are given only for firm matches. Size is stated as once, few, many or a size class.

>NA|TRBJ2-2|many|TRBV10-3
TGTGCCATCAGTGATAGTCCAAGACCCACTAGATCCGGGGAGCTGTTTTTT
CAISDSPRPTRSGELFF
>NA|TRBJ2-3|many|TRBV12-3/TRBV12-4
TGTGCCAGCAGTTTATCACAGGCAGATACGCAGTATTTT
CASSLSQADTQYF
>NA|TRBJ2-2|many|TRBV13
TGTGCCATGACTGGGGTCTCCGGGGAGCTGTTTTTT
CAMTGVSGELFF
>NA|TRBJ2-2|many|TRBV9
TGTGCCAGCAGCGACAGGAACACCGGGGAGCTGTTTTTT
CASSDRNTGELFF
>NA|TRBJ2-2|many|TRBV11-2
TGTGCCAGCAGGCTAACGAACACCGGGGAGCTGTTTTTT
CASRLTNTGELFF
>TRBD2|TRBJ2-7|many|TRBV7-9
TGTGCCAGCAGCTTAGAACTAGCGGGGGCGGGAGAGCAGTACTTC
CASSLELAGAGEQYF
>TRBD1|TRBJ1-1|many|TRBV15
TGTGCCACCAGTCCGGACAGGGGTACTGAAGCTTTCTTT
CATSPDRGTEAFF
>TRBD1|TRBJ1-2|many|TRBV13
TGTGCCAGCAGCCCGCTCGGACAGGGAGGGGACTATGGCTACACCTTC
CASSPLGQGGDYGYTF
>NA|TRBJ1-2|many|TRBV11-2
TGTGCCAGCAGCCCCGGGGCTAGAACGGACAGCCCTTATGGCTACACCTTC
CASSPGARTDSPYGYTF
>NA|TRBJ2-2|many|TRBV15
TGTGCCACCAGCAGAAAGGGCACCGGGGAGCTGTTTTTT
CATSRKGTGELFF
>NA|TRBJ2-7|many|TRBV18
TGTGCCAGCTCACCAATCGATCGGACTCCAAACGAGCAGTACTTC
CASSPIDRTPNEQYF
>TRBD1|TRBJ2-6|many|TRBV11-2
TGTGCCAGCAGCTTGATCTACAGGGGACCTGGGGCCAACGTCCTGACTTTC
CASSLIYRGPGANVLTF
>NA|TRBJ2-5|many|TRBV30
TGTGCCTGGGGCAGGGGTAGGCAAGAGACCCAGTACTTC
CAWGRGRQETQYF
>NA|TRBJ1-5|many|TRBV7-9
TGTGCCAGCAGCATACGACGGGCTGTAGCGGATCAGCCCCAGCATTTT
CASSIRRAVADQPQHF
>TRBD1|TRBJ2-1|many|TRBV15
TGTGCCACCAGCAGAGGACAGGGGGCGGTCTACAATGAGCAGTTCTTC
CATSRGQGAVYNEQFF
>NA|TRBJ2-2|many|TRBV27
TGTGCCAGCAGTTTATGGGGGGGGCGGATCACCGGGGAGCTGTTTTTT
CASSLWGGRITGELFF
>TRBD1|TRBJ2-7|many|TRBV5-5
TGTGCCAGCAGCAACACCCGGGACAGGCTCGCCGAGCAGTACTTC
CASSNTRDRLAEQYF
>NA|TRBJ2-3|medium-sized|TRBV7-9
TGTGCCAGCACATTATTCACAGATACGCAGTATTTT
CASTLFTDTQYF
>NA|TRBJ1-5|few|TRBV18
TGTGCCAGCTCACCAGACCCCATGACGCCCCAGCATTTT
CASSPDPMTPQHF
>NA|TRBJ1-5|many|TRBV28
TGTGCCAGCAGTTTATGGGGGAGGGACAATCAGCCCCAGCATTTT
CASSLWGRDNQPQHF
>NA|TRBJ1-6|many|TRBV9
TGTGCCAGCAGACTCGGCCCGGCAATGGGGCCCCTCCACTTT
CASRLGPAMGPLHF
>NA|TRBJ1-4|many|TRBV5-8
TGTGCCAGCAGCATGGGACAAGGCTCGGAAAAACTGTTTTTT
CASSMGQGSEKLFF
>TRBD1|TRBJ2-7|many|TRBV27
TGTGCCAGCAAGGGACAGGGGATCGGATTGTCCGAGCAGTACTTC
CASKGQGIGLSEQYF
>NA|TRBJ1-2|many|TRBV6-1
TGTGCCAGCAGTGTTTCGGCAGGGGCCTATGGCTACACCTTC
CASSVSAGAYGYTF
>NA|TRBJ1-6|many|TRBV7-9
TGTGCCAGCAGCCCGGGACAATCACCCCTCCACTTT
CASSPGQSPLHF
>NA|TRBJ2-2|once|TRBV18
TGTGCCAGCTCACCGACAGCCGGGGAGCTGTTTTTT
CASSPTAGELFF
>NA|TRBJ2-6|many|TRBV7-9
TGTGCCAGCAGCGATAATCGAGCGGCCTCTGGGGCCAACGTCCTGACTTTC
CASSDNRAASGANVLTF
>TRBD2|TRBJ2-7|many|TRBV7-2
TGTGCCAGCAGTTCCCCAGCGGGGGGCGCTGACTACGAGCAGTACTTC
CASSSPAGGADYEQYF
>TRBD1|TRBJ2-4|many|TRBV29-1
TGCAGCGTCGCCGCCGGGACAGGGAACATTCAGTACTTC
CSVAAGTGNIQYF
>TRBD2|TRBJ2-1|medium-sized|TRBV4-3
TGCGCCAGCAGCCGCGAGCGGGAGGGCTACAATGAGCAGTTCTTC
CASSREREGYNEQFF
>NA|TRBJ1-2|many|TRBV28
TGTGCCAGCAGTTTGCGTGGGAACTATGGCTACACCTTC
CASSLRGNYGYTF
>TRBD1|TRBJ2-7|many|TRBV6-5
TGTGCCAGCAGTTACTCTGGGACAGGGTCAGTCTACGAGCAGTACTTC
CASSYSGTGSVYEQYF
>NA|TRBJ2-1|many|TRBV7-9
TGTGCCAGCAGCTTGGAGGGCCGCCTGAATGAGCAGTTCTTC
CASSLEGRLNEQFF
>TRBD1|TRBJ1-1|many|TRBV24-1
TGTGCCACCAGTGATTTGCAAGGTCCTACTCAGGGGGTAGGGGGCGAAGCTTTCTTT
CATSDLQGPTQGVGGEAFF
>NA|TRBJ1-5|many|TRBV16
TGTGCCAGCAACCACTTCCGCTGTCAAGTCCAGCATTTT
CASNHFRCQVQHF
>NA|TRBJ2-6|few|TRBV2
TGTGCCTTCAGTCCCCGGTGGGACCCCAACCCTGGGGCCAACGTCCTGACTTTC
CAFSPRWDPNPGANVLTF
>NA|TRBJ1-2|many|TRBV12-3/TRBV12-4
TGTGCCAGCAGTTTGTCCCCCACACTCTATGGCTACACCTTC
CASSLSPTLYGYTF